This TCR beta chain emerged from a study of tumor-infiltrating lymphocytes in primary liver carcinoma. A constant-region primer primed TCR beta cDNA synthesis from 450 to 550 ng of total RNA. What produced the TCR beta libraries was three nested multiplex PCR rounds using slightly modified ARM-PCR. A C-beta reverse primer was combined with TRBV1-TRBV30 forward primers in the first two PCR rounds, and each round had about 10 cycles. Each CDR3 protein is one row after TCRdb ran MiXCR on the multiplex PCR reads. In the table there are roughly 120,000 distinct CDR3 sequences, approximately 64% of which are singletons. The CDR3 length is 12 residues. Germline V lookup: CDR1 SQVTM, CDR2 ANQGSEA. The ends were cut back, 3 bases at V and 4 bases at J, with 9 bases in the middle. Ten or more counts support this clonotype. The antigen is undetermined. For each extraction, RNA and DNA were obtained together from about 21-30 mg of unsorted bulk tissue. Patients showed chronic HBV infection and an absence of prior treatment. Every one of the tumor samples had a viable tumor cell content above 75%.

Study-level points and caveats: Tumors reached a significantly greater top-250-clone fraction than blood did (p = 0.039).

The TCR comes from a woman aged 55-75 years with primary liver carcinoma and hepatitis B virus infection. Sequencing was carried out using liver tumor tissue from sampling region 3. Subset in this sample: tumor region T3, left-lateral pole. This chain uses TRBV29-1 with TRBJ2-5; TRBD1 or TRBD2 may be the D gene (5 bases each). CDR3 sequence reads: CSVDVGTETQYF. The CDR3 region has the DNA TGCAGCGTTGATGTGGGGACAGAGACCCAGTACTTC.